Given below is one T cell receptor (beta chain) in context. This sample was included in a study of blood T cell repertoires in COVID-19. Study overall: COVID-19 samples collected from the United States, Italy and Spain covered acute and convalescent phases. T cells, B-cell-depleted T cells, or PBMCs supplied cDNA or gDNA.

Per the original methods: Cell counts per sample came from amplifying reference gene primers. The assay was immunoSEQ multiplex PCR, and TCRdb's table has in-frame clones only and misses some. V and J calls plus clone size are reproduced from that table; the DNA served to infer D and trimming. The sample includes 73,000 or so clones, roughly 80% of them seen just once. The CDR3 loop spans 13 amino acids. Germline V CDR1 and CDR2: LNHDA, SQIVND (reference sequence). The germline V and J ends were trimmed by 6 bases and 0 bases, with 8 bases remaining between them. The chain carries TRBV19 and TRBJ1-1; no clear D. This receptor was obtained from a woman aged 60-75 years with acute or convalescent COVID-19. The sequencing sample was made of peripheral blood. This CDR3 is CASRSTMNTEAFF. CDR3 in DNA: TGTGCCAGTAGGAGCACCATGAACACTGAAGCTTTCTTT.